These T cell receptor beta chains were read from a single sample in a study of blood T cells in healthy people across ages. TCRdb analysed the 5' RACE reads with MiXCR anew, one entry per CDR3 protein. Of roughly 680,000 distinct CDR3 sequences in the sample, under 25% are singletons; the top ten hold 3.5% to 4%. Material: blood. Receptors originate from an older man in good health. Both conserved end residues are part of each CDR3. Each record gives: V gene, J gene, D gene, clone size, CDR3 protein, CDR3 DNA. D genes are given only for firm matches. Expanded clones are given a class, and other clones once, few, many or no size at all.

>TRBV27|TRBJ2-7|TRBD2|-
CASSPIAGGAEYEQYF
TGTGCCAGCAGTCCCATCGCGGGGGGGGCGGAATACGAGCAGTACTTC
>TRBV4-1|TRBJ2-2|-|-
CASSQGHGTTGELFF
TGCGCCAGCAGCCAAGGACACGGCACCACCGGGGAGCTGTTTTTT
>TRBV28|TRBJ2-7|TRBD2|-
CASSLLAGYNTYEQYF
TGTGCCAGCAGTTTACTAGCGGGCTACAATACCTACGAGCAGTACTTC
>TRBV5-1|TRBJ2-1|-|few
CASRDFSEQFF
TGCGCCAGCAGGGACTTTTCTGAGCAGTTCTTC
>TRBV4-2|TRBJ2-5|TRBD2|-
CASNQDLSGSEAQYF
TGTGCCAGCAACCAGGATCTTAGCGGGAGCGAGGCCCAGTACTTC
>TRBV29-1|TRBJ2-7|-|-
CSARRPWVKTFEQYF
TGCAGCGCCCGCCGCCCCTGGGTCAAGACCTTCGAGCAGTACTTC
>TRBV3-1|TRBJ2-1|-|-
CASSQGRTETREQFF
TGTGCCAGCAGCCAAGGGAGGACCGAAACACGGGAGCAGTTCTTC
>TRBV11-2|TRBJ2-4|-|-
CASSLEYLAKNIHYF
TGTGCCAGCAGCTTAGAATACCTAGCCAAAAACATTCACTACTTC
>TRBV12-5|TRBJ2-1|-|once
CASGHGNEQFF
TGTGCTAGTGGTCACGGAAATGAGCAGTTCTTC
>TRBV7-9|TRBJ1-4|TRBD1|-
CASSLMGQGEKLFF
TGTGCCAGCAGCTTAATGGGACAGGGGGAAAAACTGTTTTTT
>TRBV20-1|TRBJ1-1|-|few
CSAPRAGDTEAFF
TGCAGTGCTCCCCGGGCTGGGGACACTGAAGCTTTCTTT
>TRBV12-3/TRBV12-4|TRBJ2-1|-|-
CASKFSLSGLGNNTSSYNEQFF
TGTGCCAGCAAGTTCTCGCTTAGTGGCCTAGGCAATAACACGAGCTCCTACAATGAGCAGTTCTTC
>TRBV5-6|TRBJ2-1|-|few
CASEPRGRPGLDEQFF
TGTGCCAGCGAACCTCGGGGGCGGCCAGGGTTGGATGAGCAGTTCTTC
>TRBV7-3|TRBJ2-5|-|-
CASRRFRESETQYF
TGTGCCAGCAGGCGATTTCGGGAGTCGGAGACCCAGTACTTC
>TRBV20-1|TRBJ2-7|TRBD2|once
CSARRSGRGEQYF
TGCAGTGCTAGGCGTAGCGGGAGAGGTGAGCAGTACTTC
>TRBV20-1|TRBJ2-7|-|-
CSATLYSEQYF
TGCAGTGCTACACTCTACAGCGAGCAGTACTTC
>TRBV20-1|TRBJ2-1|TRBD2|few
CSAWGGRGSYNEQFF
TGCAGTGCTTGGGGGGGGAGGGGATCCTACAATGAGCAGTTCTTC
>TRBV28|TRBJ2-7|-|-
CASSLLAGGHEQYF
TGTGCCAGCAGTTTATTGGCAGGGGGGCACGAGCAGTACTTC
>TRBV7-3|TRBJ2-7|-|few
CASSPSSAHAQYF
TGTGCCAGCAGCCCCAGTTCAGCACACGCGCAGTACTTC
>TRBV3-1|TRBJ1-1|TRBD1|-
CASSQWGEGTGGGMNTEAFF
TGTGCCAGCAGCCAATGGGGAGAGGGGACAGGGGGCGGGATGAACACTGAAGCTTTCTTT
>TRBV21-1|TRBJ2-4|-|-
CAGSNLLTELAKNIQYF
TGTGCCGGCAGCAACCTACTGACAGAACTAGCCAAAAACATTCAGTACTTC
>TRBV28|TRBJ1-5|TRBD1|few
CASTQGAGYSNQPQHF
TGTGCCAGCACTCAGGGGGCGGGGTACAGCAATCAGCCCCAGCATTTT
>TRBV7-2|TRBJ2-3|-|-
CASSLGQHTDTQYF
TGTGCCAGCAGCCTCGGACAGCACACAGATACGCAGTATTTT
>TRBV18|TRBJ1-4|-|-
CASRRPGSNEKLFF
TGTGCCAGCCGTCGCCCAGGGTCTAATGAAAAACTGTTTTTT
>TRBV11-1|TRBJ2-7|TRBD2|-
CASSTPGLAAYEQYF
TGTGCCAGCAGCACTCCGGGACTAGCGGCCTACGAGCAGTACTTC
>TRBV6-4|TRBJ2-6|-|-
CASSSGETGANVLTF
TGTGCCAGCAGTTCCGGGGAGACCGGGGCCAACGTCCTGACTTTC
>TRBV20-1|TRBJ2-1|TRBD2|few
CSAREGVGGSSYNEQFF
TGCAGTGCTAGAGAAGGGGTGGGGGGGAGCTCCTACAATGAGCAGTTCTTC
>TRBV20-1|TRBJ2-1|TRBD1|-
CSARRRDRPLSSYNEQFF
TGCAGTGCTAGGAGGAGGGACAGGCCGTTAAGCTCCTACAATGAGCAGTTCTTC
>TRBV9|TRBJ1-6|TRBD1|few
CASSVEGTGGSSPLHF
TGTGCCAGCAGCGTAGAAGGGACAGGGGGTAGTTCACCCCTCCACTTT
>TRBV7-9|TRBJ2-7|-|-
CASSPRLDEQYF
TGTGCCAGCAGCCCAAGACTAGACGAGCAGTACTTC
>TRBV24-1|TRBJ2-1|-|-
CATSEGAVEFF
TGTGCCACCAGTGAAGGGGCAGTGGAGTTCTTC
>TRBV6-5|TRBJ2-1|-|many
CASTWGAVLLYNEQFF
TGTGCCAGCACTTGGGGGGCTGTCTTGCTGTACAATGAGCAGTTCTTC
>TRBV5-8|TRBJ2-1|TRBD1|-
CASSSTGTGGGNEQFF
TGTGCCAGCAGCTCAACCGGGACAGGGGGCGGGAATGAGCAGTTCTTC
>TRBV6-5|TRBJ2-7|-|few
CASSYSGAQGTYEQYF
TGTGCCAGCAGTTACTCTGGGGCACAGGGAACCTACGAGCAGTACTTC
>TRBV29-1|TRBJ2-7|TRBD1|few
CSIRAGTGYEQYF
TGCAGCATTCGAGCAGGGACAGGCTACGAGCAGTACTTC
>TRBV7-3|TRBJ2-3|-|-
CASSLSPGDTQYF
TGTGCCAGCAGCTTATCCCCTGGAGATACGCAGTATTTT
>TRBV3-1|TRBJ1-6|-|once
CASSQVGARASPLHF
TGTGCCAGCAGCCAAGTTGGAGCGCGGGCTTCACCCCTCCACTTT
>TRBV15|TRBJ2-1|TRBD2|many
CATSREAGLAGGPYSYNEQFF
TGTGCCACCAGCAGAGAAGCTGGACTAGCGGGAGGGCCCTACTCCTACAATGAGCAGTTCTTC
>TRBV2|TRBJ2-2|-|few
CASSVPGSWGGELFF
TGTGCCAGCAGTGTCCCCGGGTCTTGGGGCGGGGAGCTGTTTTTT
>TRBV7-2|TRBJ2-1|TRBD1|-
CASSNGGQATLFF
TGTGCCAGCAGCAATGGAGGACAGGCTACTTTATTCTTC